This entry describes one TCR beta chain. Its antigen target is currently unknown. No qualities accompany the bases; no much larger clone lies one base away. Counted from cysteine to phenylalanine, this CDR3 has 15 amino acids. The DNA shown is the 45-base CDR3, in frame from base 1. From the germline V gene (reference sequence), CDR1 is PRHDT and CDR2 is FYEKMQ. The V end loses 6 bases and the J end loses 0 bases, and a stretch of 15 bases separates them. This sample is drawn from a study of CD8+ T cells in alopecia areata (dated by TCRdb to the late 2010s). About the study as a whole: To study T cell clonal expansion in alopecia areata, the researchers applied high-throughput TCRbeta sequencing to both the C3H/HeJ mouse model and human patients. Scalp clonality was compared across normal scalp (n=4), patchy alopecia areata scalp (n=8), and alopecia totalis/universalis scalp (n=8). RNA was obtained with the PAXgene miRNA kit for fixed scalp, the miRNeasy kit for PBMCs, and the RNeasy kit for mouse skin. On the human side, TCRbeta sequencing was run on scalp tissue and on sorted CD4+ and CD8+ peripheral blood T cells from healthy controls and from alopecia areata patients with either patchy or totalis/universalis disease. Amplification of TCRbeta CDR3 regions was done by immunoSEQ multiplex PCR using 35 Vbeta forward primers and 13 Jbeta reverse primers. General conclusions and limits of the study: Scalp TCR repertoire analysis is complicated because resident alphabeta T cells in normal human skin are also sequenced, whereas mouse skin is dominated by gammadelta T cells. Shared TCR sequences between patients were less evident than in mice, which may be partly attributable to HLA diversity in the patient population. Compared with normal scalp, lesional scalp had higher clonality and more expanded CD8+ clones, particularly in alopecia totalis/universalis, a pattern that suggests antigenic drive.

The library was made by the immunoSEQ multiplex PCR assay. RNA was extracted from all samples and reverse transcribed into cDNA, which served as template for TCR sequencing. First-strand cDNA was synthesized using SuperScript III with a 2:1 mix of oligo-dT and random hexamers. Amplification bias was assessed with a synthetic immune receptor repertoire, and residual bias was removed computationally. For the original study's pipeline: Raw reads were preprocessed to remove errors, and CDR3 was defined by IMGT conventions from the conserved cysteine to phenylalanine. To get clonality, Shannon entropy was normalized by log2 of the number of productive unique TCRs and the result was subtracted from 1. CD4 or CD8 identity of scalp clones was inferred by cross-referencing scalp TCRbeta sequences with sorted blood CD4 and CD8 repertoires. The table was pulled from immuneACCESS by TCRdb, which kept in-frame rearrangements only. Such tables lose some clones; where checked, under half of the loss comes from unresolved V genes, and the rest has no known cause. Clone size and V and J calls were adopted from that table, with D and trimming inferred from the DNA. In all, the sample holds roughly 150,000 clones, and approximately 60% of those were seen once. 30% to 45% of the sample goes to the ten largest clones.

After PBMCs were isolated by density centrifugation and stained for CD3, CD4 and CD8, a FACSAria was used to sort CD4+ and CD8+ T cells. Unaffected controls provided scalp biopsies and blood samples. This clonotype was sampled from a human donor in good health. The sequence is built from TRBV13 and TRBJ2-7; TRBD1 is a possible D gene, resting on 5 matching bases. The sample comprised CD8+ T cells sorted from blood. The CDR3 region: CASSFTSDNSYEQYF. The nucleotide sequence reads TGTGCCAGCAGTTTCACCTCGGACAACTCCTACGAGCAGTACTTC.